This T cell receptor (beta chain) was observed in a study of graft-versus-host responses after intestinal transplantation. V lost 3 bases and J 5 bases, leaving 16 bases between the germline ends. From germline, CDR1 is MNHEY and CDR2 SMNVEV (reference sequence). The CDR3 runs to 16 residues. The table came from immunoSEQ multiplex PCR; TCRdb's copy has only in-frame clones and leaves some out. Of around 14,000 clones detected, around 94% appear once; the ten largest clones hold roughly 0.71%. The specimen was PBMCs, collected 9 days after transplant. The clonotype originates from a human patient who received an intestinal transplant, so some T cells may come from the graft donor. The chain carries TRBV27 and TRBJ2-2; D might be TRBD2 (6 bases). The CDR3 sequence: CASSFGLAGRTGELFF. CDR3 coding DNA: TGTGCCAGCAGTTTCGGGCTGGCGGGAAGAACCGGGGAGCTGTTTTTT.